The 26 T cell receptor beta chains in this list originate from one sample, sequenced in a study of blood T cell repertoires in COVID-19. The repertoire was sequenced with immunoSEQ multiplex PCR; TCRdb's copy has only in-frame clones and lacks some. The top ten hold around 6% of the sample, which has 200,000 to 300,000 clones, over 80% seen once. Sequences were obtained from peripheral blood. All receptors come from a human donor in a cohort sampled during active COVID-19.

The CDR3 here is CASSGSGDIQDTQYF. The DNA for the CDR3 is TGTGCCAGTAGTGGTAGCGGGGATATCCAGGATACGCAGTATTTT. The chain combines TRBV19 with TRBJ2-3; 8 nucleotides match TRBD2. The J segment lost 6 bases and the V segment lost 5 bases, leaving 10 bases of the junction unmatched. Per germline, CDR1 LNHDA and CDR2 SQIVND (reference sequence). There are 15 residues in the CDR3.

The chain links TRBV19 to TRBJ2-6; D is undetermined. The CDR3 has 13 amino acids. Germline-derived CDR1 and CDR2 are LNHDA and SQIVND (reference sequence). Trimming removed 8 bases from V and 2 bases from J, with 7 bases in between. The CDR3, as DNA: TGTGCCAGTTCTGGAGCTGGGGCCAACGTCCTGACTTTC. It encodes CASSGAGANVLTF.

The rearrangement joins TRBV6-5 to TRBJ2-2, with 7 bases identical to TRBD1. The germline V gene encodes CDR1 MNHEY and CDR2 SVGAGI. The ends lost 8 bases at V and 6 bases at J; junction bases unmatched: 9. The CDR3 is 14 residues long. The CDR3 sequence: CASQKTGSAGELFF. The CDR3 nucleotides are TGTGCCAGCCAAAAGACAGGGTCGGCCGGGGAGCTGTTTTTT.

The chain recombines TRBV2 with TRBJ2-7; possible D gene TRBD2, 5 bases. CDR3 size: 15 residues. CDR1 is SNHLY and CDR2 is FYNNEI in the germline V gene. V was cut by 10 bases and J by 2 bases, with 21 bases left in between. This CDR3 reads CATRDSQRAPYEQYF. In DNA, the CDR3 is TGTGCCACCCGGGATTCCCAACGGGCACCCTACGAGCAGTACTTC.

The J gene is TRBJ1-2, the V gene TRBV6-6; TRBD1 is a possible D gene (5 bases). V lost 5 bases to trimming and J lost 8 bases, with 12 bases between them. The CDR3 is 12 residues long. From germline, CDR1 is MNHNY and CDR2 SVGAGI (reference sequence). The CDR3 sequence: CASSPGVLGYTF. The DNA of the CDR3 is TGTGCCAGCAGTCCGGGGGTCTTAGGCTACACCTTC.

This clone was seen a handful of times. V and J are TRBV19 and TRBJ1-2; no firm D call. CDR3 size: 12 residues. V was shortened by 5 bases and J by 3 bases, with 7 bases between the two germline ends. The germline V gene has CDR1 LNHDA and CDR2 SQIVND (reference sequence). For the CDR3, the DNA is TGTGCCAGTAGTCCCGCGGACTATGGCTACACCTTC. This encodes CASSPADYGYTF.

The J gene is TRBJ1-1, the V gene TRBV15, with D maybe TRBD1 (5 bases). Trimming shortened V by 1 base and J by 5 bases, and 17 bases separated the two germline ends. The CDR3 is 16 amino acids. CDR1 LNHNV and CDR2 YYDKDF come from the germline V gene (reference sequence). CDR3 loop: CATSRGQGNVGTEAFF. The CDR3 DNA is TGTGCCACCAGCAGAGGCCAGGGCAATGTGGGGACTGAAGCTTTCTTT.

The chain joins TRBV11-2 to TRBJ2-7, with D possibly TRBD2 on 5 matching bases. The V end lost 4 bases, the J end lost 0 bases, and 7 bases lay between the germline ends. CDR3 size: 13 residues. CDR1 and CDR2 (germline): SGHAT, FQNNGV. The CDR3 loop reads CASSSDSSYEQYF. DNA of the CDR3: TGTGCCAGCAGCTCGGACTCCTCCTACGAGCAGTACTTC. The entire variable domain, with the rest obtained from reference TRBV11-2 and TRBJ2-7, is as follows: EAGVAQSPRYKIIEKRQSVAFWCNPISGHATLYWYQQILGQGPKLLIQFQNNGVVDDSQLPKDRFSAERLKGVDSTLKIQPAKLEDSAVYLCASSSDSSYEQYFGPGTRLTVT.

This clone has a handful of counts. The sample holds other DNA sequences that translate to the same CDR3. This sequence joins TRBV5-6 and TRBJ2-7; D gene uncertain. Per the germline V gene, CDR1 is SGHDT and CDR2 is YYEEEE. The CDR3 spans 11 residues. Between the trimmed V and J ends, which lost 5 bases and 4 bases, there was a span of 7 bases. The CDR3 protein is CASSLHYEQYF. CDR3 DNA: TGTGCCAGCAGTTTACATTACGAGCAGTACTTC.

J is TRBJ1-4 and V is TRBV10-3; the D is unclear. The CDR3 has 13 amino acids. Germline V gene lookup returns CDR1 ENHRY and CDR2 SYGVKD. V dropped 10 bases and J dropped 2 bases, with 11 bases sitting between them. The CDR3 nucleotides read TGTGCCACGGGGAGGGAGACTAATGAAAAACTGTTTTTT. It is translated as CATGRETNEKLFF.

The chain is built from TRBV29-1 and TRBJ2-5; D is uncertain. V lost 2 bases, J lost 3 bases, and 7 bases lay in between. The CDR3 has 12 residues. Germline V gene data show CDR1 as SQVTM and CDR2 as ANQGSEA. CDR3 sequence (DNA): TGCAGCGTTGAAAGCACAGAAGAGACCCAGTACTTC. Its translation: CSVESTEETQYF.

Details on this clone: The sample holds other DNA sequences that translate to the same CDR3. The J gene is TRBJ1-1, the V gene TRBV7-6; no reliable D call. CDR1 is SGHVS, CDR2 FNYEAQ, per germline. CDR3 size: 15 residues. The V end was cut by 1 base, the J end by 5 bases, with 14 bases between. The CDR3 loop reads CASSLEGGLGTEAFF. CDR3 sequence (DNA): TGTGCCAGCAGCTTAGAGGGAGGGCTGGGGACTGAAGCTTTCTTT.

The gene calls are TRBV28 and TRBJ2-7, with 7 nucleotides matching TRBD2. CDR1 is MDHEN, CDR2 SYDVKM, per germline. V gave up 3 bases and J gave up 3 bases; unmatched junction bases: 5. This CDR3 has 14 residues. CDR3 sequence (DNA): TGTGCCAGCAGTTTGTCTAGCGGAAACTACGAGCAGTACTTC. Translating gives CASSLSSGNYEQYF.

This chain uses TRBV27 with TRBJ2-3; 7 positions match TRBD1. The J segment lost 0 bases and the V segment lost 6 bases, leaving 6 bases of the junction unmatched. Germline loops: CDR1 MNHEY, CDR2 SMNVEV (reference sequence). CDR3 size: 15 residues. The CDR3 region is CASSRQGDSTDTQYF. The CDR3 DNA sequence: TGTGCCAGCAGCCGACAGGGAGATAGCACAGATACGCAGTATTTT.

The chain links TRBV6-1 to TRBJ2-6, with unresolved D. The CDR3 extends over 20 amino acids. Germline values: CDR1 MNHNS, CDR2 SASEGT. V shed 4 bases and J shed 2 bases, with 24 bases lying between them. The CDR3 here is CASSGPLGVARLAGANVLTF. The CDR3 region has the DNA TGTGCCAGCAGTGGCCCTTTAGGAGTGGCTCGGCTAGCTGGGGCCAACGTCCTGACTTTC.

The rearrangement uses TRBV6-5 and TRBJ1-5; D is perhaps TRBD1 (6 bases). Between the trimmed V and J ends, which lost 7 bases and 6 bases, there was a span of 13 bases. This CDR3 has 13 residues. Per the germline V gene, CDR1 is MNHEY and CDR2 is SVGAGI. CDR3 loop: CASIDRISQPQHF. The CDR3, as DNA: TGTGCCAGCATAGACAGGATAAGTCAGCCCCAGCATTTT.

As DNA, the CDR3 is TGTGCCAGCAGCTTGGGGACACAGCAAGAGACCCAGTACTTC. Its protein product is CASSLGTQQETQYF. V is TRBV5-4 and J is TRBJ2-5, with D possibly being TRBD1 (5 bases). The CDR3 runs 14 residues. Per germline, CDR1 SGHNT and CDR2 YYREEE (reference sequence). V was trimmed by 0 bases and J by 2 bases, leaving 8 bases between them.

The CDR3 loop is CATSDPGTSGREETQYF. CDR3 nucleotides: TGTGCCACCAGTGATCCCGGGACTAGCGGGAGGGAAGAGACCCAGTACTTC. V gene TRBV24-1 combines with J gene TRBJ2-5, with TRBD2 matching 16 bases. Germline assignment: CDR1 KGHDR and CDR2 SFDVKD. V dropped 3 bases and J dropped 3; count of bases not matched to a gene: 3. The CDR3 spans 17 residues.

This clone was observed a few times. J is TRBJ2-1 and V is TRBV7-3, with TRBD1 as a possible D gene (6 bases). The CDR3 runs to 15 residues. Trimming removed 3 bases at V and 7 bases at J, with 16 bases between. In germline, CDR1 is SGHTA, CDR2 FQGTGA. CDR3: CASSLRQGIRNEQFF. CDR3 nucleotides: TGTGCCAGCAGCTTGAGGCAGGGGATAAGGAATGAGCAGTTCTTC. Based on the CDR3 plus reference TRBV7-3 and TRBJ2-1, the full variable domain is GAGVSQTPSNKVTEKGKYVELRCDPISGHTALYWYRQSLGQGPEFLIYFQGTGAADDSGLPNDRFFAVRPEGSVSTLKIQRTERGDSAVYLCASSLRQGIRNEQFFGPGTRLTVL.

This clone is labeled medium-sized. The CDR3 DNA sequence: TGTGCCAGCAGCCAGGGGGACTATGGCTACACCTTC. Protein product: CASSQGDYGYTF. J is TRBJ1-2 and V is TRBV12-3 or TRBV12-4, with 7 bases lining up with TRBD1. The J segment lost 3 bases and the V segment lost 6 bases, leaving 1 base of the junction unmatched. The CDR3 contains 12 residues.

This clone was counted only a few times. J is TRBJ1-6 and V is TRBV27; 9 bases align to TRBD1. The CDR3 has 18 amino acids. CDR1 and CDR2 from the germline V gene are MNHEY and SMNVEV (reference sequence). The V gene end was trimmed by 7 bases and the J gene end by 9 bases; junction bases not matched to a gene: 19. For the CDR3, the DNA is TGTGCCAGCACCTCCGATTATGTTGGGACAGGGCGGAGTTCACCCCTCCACTTT. Its protein is CASTSDYVGTGRSSPLHF.

CDR3 DNA: TGTGCCAGCAGCTTAAGCATCGGGGAGCTGTTTTTT. It is translated as CASSLSIGELFF. This sequence joins TRBV7-6 and TRBJ2-2; no reliable D call. The CDR3 totals 12 residues. In germline, CDR1 is SGHVS, CDR2 FNYEAQ. V lost 2 bases and J 7 bases, leaving 5 bases between the germline ends.

The genes are TRBV6-6 and TRBJ2-7; 11 nucleotides match TRBD1. Germline V lookup: CDR1 MNHNY, CDR2 SVGAGI (reference sequence). This CDR3 has 14 residues. V lost 5 bases to trimming and J lost 4 bases; unmatched junction nucleotides: 4. CDR3 region: CASSPDRGRYEQYF. The CDR3 DNA reads TGTGCCAGCAGTCCGGACAGGGGGCGTTACGAGCAGTACTTC.

The sample holds one count of this clone. This chain uses TRBV28 with TRBJ1-1; TRBD1 is a possible D gene (6 bases). The V end was cut by 6 bases, the J end by 7 bases, with 15 bases between. The CDR3 totals 13 residues. The germline V gene has CDR1 MDHEN and CDR2 SYDVKM. CDR3 residues: CASRSGGEHEAFF. The CDR3 DNA is TGTGCCAGCAGGTCGGGGGGCGAGCATGAAGCTTTCTTT.

The chain joins TRBV12-5 to TRBJ1-6; D is uncertain. Deletions cut 6 bases from V and 6 bases from J, with 12 bases between. Germline-derived CDR1 and CDR2 are LGHNT and FRNRAP. This CDR3 is built from 14 residues. In nucleotides, the CDR3 is TGTGCTAGTGGGGGCACGGTTTCTAATTCACCCCTCCACTTT. Residues: CASGGTVSNSPLHF.

The chain uses TRBV28 and TRBJ2-7; 7 nucleotides match TRBD1. The germline CDR1 and CDR2 sequences are MDHEN and SYDVKM. V shed 4 bases, J shed 0 bases, and the junction held 9 bases outside the gene matches. The CDR3 loop spans 16 amino acids. The CDR3 loop reads CASSSPDRASSYEQYF. CDR3 coding DNA: TGTGCCAGCAGTTCACCTGACAGGGCCAGCTCCTACGAGCAGTACTTC.